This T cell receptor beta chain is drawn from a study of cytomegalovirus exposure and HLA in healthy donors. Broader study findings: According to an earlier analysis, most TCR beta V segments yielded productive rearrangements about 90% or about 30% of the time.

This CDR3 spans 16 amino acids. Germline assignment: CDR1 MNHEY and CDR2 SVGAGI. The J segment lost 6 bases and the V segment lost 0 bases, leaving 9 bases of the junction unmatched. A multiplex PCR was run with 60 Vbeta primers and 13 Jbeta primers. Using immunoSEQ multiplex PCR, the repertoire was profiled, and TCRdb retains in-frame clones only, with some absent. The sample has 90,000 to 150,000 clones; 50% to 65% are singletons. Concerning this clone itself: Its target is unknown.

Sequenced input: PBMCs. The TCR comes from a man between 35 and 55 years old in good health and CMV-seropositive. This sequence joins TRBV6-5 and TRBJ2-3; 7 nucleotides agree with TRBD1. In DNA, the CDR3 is TGTGCCAGCAGTTACTCGACAGGGAGAGGTGGCGATACGCAGTATTTT. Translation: CASSYSTGRGGDTQYF.